A selection of T cell receptor beta chains follows, all from one sample in a study of T cell changes during pregnancy in multiple sclerosis. Profiling relied on immunoSEQ multiplex PCR, and the TCRdb table lists in-frame clones only, not all of them. In the table there are roughly 93,000 clones, 92% of which are singletons. Material: peripheral blood, obtained after pregnancy. The receptors shown here come from a female donor in good health, enrolled as a control in a pregnancy study. Each CDR3 is given with its conserved first and last residue. A D gene is named only where the DNA matches it firmly. Rows give clone size only sometimes, using once, few, many, or a class for an expanded clone.

j_call: TRBJ2-2; clone_size: -; v_call: TRBV27; d_call: TRBD2; cdr3_nt: TGTGCCAGCAGTCAAACGCATACTAGCGGGATTGCCGGGGAGCTGTTTTTT; cdr3_aa: CASSQTHTSGIAGELFF
j_call: TRBJ2-2; clone_size: -; v_call: TRBV11-2; d_call: -; cdr3_nt: TGTGCCAGCAGCTTAACCGGGTGGGGCCGACCACACACCGGGGAGCTGTTTTTT; cdr3_aa: CASSLTGWGRPHTGELFF
j_call: TRBJ1-5; clone_size: -; v_call: TRBV27; d_call: -; cdr3_nt: TGTGCCAGCAGAAAAACCACCGGACAGAAAAATCAGCCCCAGCATTTT; cdr3_aa: CASRKTTGQKNQPQHF
j_call: TRBJ1-1; clone_size: few; v_call: TRBV5-1; d_call: -; cdr3_nt: TGCGCCAGCAGCTTTACGGGGGACACTGAAGCTTTCTTT; cdr3_aa: CASSFTGDTEAFF
j_call: TRBJ2-7; clone_size: -; v_call: TRBV5-1; d_call: TRBD2; cdr3_nt: TGCGCCAGCAGATCGACTAGCGGGGGCTACGAGCAGTACTTC; cdr3_aa: CASRSTSGGYEQYF
j_call: TRBJ2-7; clone_size: -; v_call: TRBV4-1; d_call: TRBD2; cdr3_nt: TGCGCCAGCAGCAACTTGGGACTAGTGGTACCCTACGAGCAGTACTTC; cdr3_aa: CASSNLGLVVPYEQYF
j_call: TRBJ2-1; clone_size: -; v_call: TRBV5-1; d_call: TRBD2; cdr3_nt: TGCGCCAGCAGCCCCCGCTCGGGAGGGCCTTACAATGAGCAGTTCTTC; cdr3_aa: CASSPRSGGPYNEQFF
j_call: TRBJ2-7; clone_size: -; v_call: TRBV5-1; d_call: TRBD1; cdr3_nt: TGCGCCAGCACAGGACAGGGGCCGACCTACGAGCAGTACTTC; cdr3_aa: CASTGQGPTYEQYF
j_call: TRBJ2-3; clone_size: -; v_call: TRBV7-9; d_call: TRBD1; cdr3_nt: TGTGCCAGCAGCCCACAGGGGGCGATGACAGATACGCAGTATTTT; cdr3_aa: CASSPQGAMTDTQYF
j_call: TRBJ1-2; clone_size: -; v_call: TRBV27; d_call: TRBD1; cdr3_nt: TGTGCCAGCAGTTTATCATGGGGGACAGGGCTAGCTAACTATGGCTACACCTTC; cdr3_aa: CASSLSWGTGLANYGYTF
j_call: TRBJ2-6; clone_size: once; v_call: TRBV19; d_call: TRBD2; cdr3_nt: TGTGCCAGTTATAGCGGGTCTTTCTCTGGGGCCAACGTCCTGACTTTC; cdr3_aa: CASYSGSFSGANVLTF
j_call: TRBJ2-3; clone_size: -; v_call: TRBV5-6; d_call: TRBD1; cdr3_nt: TGTGCCAGCAGCTTGGGGCTACAGGGGTCTTCTAGCACAGATACGCAGTATTTT; cdr3_aa: CASSLGLQGSSSTDTQYF
j_call: TRBJ2-7; clone_size: -; v_call: TRBV7-9; d_call: -; cdr3_nt: TGTGCCAGCAGCTTAGTCGGGAGCTCCTACGAGCAGTACTTC; cdr3_aa: CASSLVGSSYEQYF
j_call: TRBJ2-7; clone_size: -; v_call: TRBV29-1; d_call: TRBD1; cdr3_nt: TGCAGCGCTGCGACAGGGAGCTCCTACGAGCAGTACTTC; cdr3_aa: CSAATGSSYEQYF
j_call: TRBJ2-7; clone_size: -; v_call: TRBV4-2; d_call: -; cdr3_nt: TGTGCCAGCAGCCAAGAAAGAGATCCCACCTACGAGCAGTACTTC; cdr3_aa: CASSQERDPTYEQYF
j_call: TRBJ1-6; clone_size: -; v_call: TRBV5-6; d_call: -; cdr3_nt: TGTGCCAGCAGCTCCCTTCGGTTTTCAAATTCACCCCTCCACTTT; cdr3_aa: CASSSLRFSNSPLHF
j_call: TRBJ1-2; clone_size: -; v_call: TRBV28; d_call: TRBD1; cdr3_nt: TGTGCCAGCAGAACAGGGGGCTCGTATGGCTACACCTTC; cdr3_aa: CASRTGGSYGYTF
j_call: TRBJ2-1; clone_size: -; v_call: TRBV7-6; d_call: -; cdr3_nt: TGTGCCAGCAGCCAGGGCTGGGCGAATGAGCAGTTCTTC; cdr3_aa: CASSQGWANEQFF
j_call: TRBJ2-3; clone_size: -; v_call: TRBV9; d_call: -; cdr3_nt: TGTGCCAGCAGCGTAGGGGGCAAGGGCACAGATACGCAGTATTTT; cdr3_aa: CASSVGGKGTDTQYF
j_call: TRBJ2-7; clone_size: -; v_call: TRBV10-2; d_call: TRBD2; cdr3_nt: TGCGCCAGCAGGGGGACTAGCGGGGGGGCACGCGAGCAGTACTTC; cdr3_aa: CASRGTSGGAREQYF
j_call: TRBJ2-1; clone_size: once; v_call: TRBV11-2; d_call: TRBD2; cdr3_nt: TGTGCCAGCAGCTTAGAAAGCGCGGGGGTGGGGTATGAGCAGTTCTTC; cdr3_aa: CASSLESAGVGYEQFF
j_call: TRBJ2-3; clone_size: -; v_call: TRBV5-1; d_call: -; cdr3_nt: TGCGCCAGCAGCTTGATCAGCGGCACAGATACGCAGTATTTT; cdr3_aa: CASSLISGTDTQYF
j_call: TRBJ1-5; clone_size: -; v_call: TRBV4-1; d_call: TRBD1; cdr3_nt: TGCGCCAGCAGCCAAGAAACAGGGGAGAGGAGGCAGCCCCAGCATTTT; cdr3_aa: CASSQETGERRQPQHF
j_call: TRBJ1-4; clone_size: -; v_call: TRBV2; d_call: TRBD1; cdr3_nt: TGTGCCAGCACAGTGGACAGGGGGCAAAATGAAAAACTGTTTTTT; cdr3_aa: CASTVDRGQNEKLFF
j_call: TRBJ1-5; clone_size: few; v_call: TRBV6-1; d_call: -; cdr3_nt: TGTGCCAGCAGTGAACCCGTCTTAAATCAGCCCCAGCATTTT; cdr3_aa: CASSEPVLNQPQHF
j_call: TRBJ1-1; clone_size: -; v_call: TRBV27; d_call: -; cdr3_nt: TGTGCCAGCAGCAACGGGGGGGTGGTCACTGAAGCTTTCTTT; cdr3_aa: CASSNGGVVTEAFF
j_call: TRBJ2-1; clone_size: -; v_call: TRBV6-5; d_call: TRBD2; cdr3_nt: TGTGCCAGCAGCATAGCGGGAACCTACAATGAGCAGTTCTTC; cdr3_aa: CASSIAGTYNEQFF
j_call: TRBJ1-2; clone_size: -; v_call: TRBV18; d_call: -; cdr3_nt: TGTGCCAGCTCGGAGAGGGAACGCTATGGCTACACCTTC; cdr3_aa: CASSERERYGYTF
j_call: TRBJ2-1; clone_size: -; v_call: TRBV5-4; d_call: -; cdr3_nt: TGTGCCAGCAGCACGGGACACCACAATGAGCAGTTCTTC; cdr3_aa: CASSTGHHNEQFF
j_call: TRBJ2-7; clone_size: -; v_call: TRBV5-4; d_call: TRBD1; cdr3_nt: TGTGCCAGCAGCATCAGGGGGAGCTCCTACGAGCAGTACTTC; cdr3_aa: CASSIRGSSYEQYF
j_call: TRBJ2-3; clone_size: -; v_call: TRBV9; d_call: TRBD2; cdr3_nt: TGTGCCAGCAGCGTAGATCCTAGCGGGGGGGTTGGTACAGATACGCAGTATTTT; cdr3_aa: CASSVDPSGGVGTDTQYF
j_call: TRBJ2-5; clone_size: -; v_call: TRBV2; d_call: TRBD1; cdr3_nt: TGTGCCAGCAGTGGGGGGACAGGGGGCAAAGAGACCCAGTACTTC; cdr3_aa: CASSGGTGGKETQYF
j_call: TRBJ2-3; clone_size: -; v_call: TRBV29-1; d_call: -; cdr3_nt: TGCAGCGTTGAACCCGGGACTCTTGCAGATACGCAGTATTTT; cdr3_aa: CSVEPGTLADTQYF
j_call: TRBJ1-2; clone_size: -; v_call: TRBV29-1; d_call: -; cdr3_nt: TGCAGCGTCGAACAGGGATGGGGTGGTGGCTACACCTTC; cdr3_aa: CSVEQGWGGGYTF
j_call: TRBJ2-1; clone_size: once; v_call: TRBV19; d_call: TRBD2; cdr3_nt: TGTGCCAGTAGTTGGGGGACTACCTACAATGAGCAGTTCTTC; cdr3_aa: CASSWGTTYNEQFF
j_call: TRBJ1-6; clone_size: once; v_call: TRBV5-6; d_call: -; cdr3_nt: TGTGCCAGCAGCCCGCGGGGGAATTCACCCCTCCACTTT; cdr3_aa: CASSPRGNSPLHF
j_call: TRBJ2-1; clone_size: -; v_call: TRBV7-6; d_call: TRBD1; cdr3_nt: TGTGCCAGTCAAATGGACAGGGGGGGGAATGAGCAGTTCTTC; cdr3_aa: CASQMDRGGNEQFF
j_call: TRBJ1-1; clone_size: -; v_call: TRBV7-6; d_call: -; cdr3_nt: TGTGCCAGCCTTGCTGGGCAGGGGAACACTGAAGCTTTCTTT; cdr3_aa: CASLAGQGNTEAFF
j_call: TRBJ1-1; clone_size: -; v_call: TRBV7-9; d_call: -; cdr3_nt: TGTGCCAGCAGCTTTATATCTGGTACACCAGGCACTGAAGCTTTCTTT; cdr3_aa: CASSFISGTPGTEAFF
j_call: TRBJ1-1; clone_size: few; v_call: TRBV30; d_call: -; cdr3_nt: TGTGCCTCCCACCGGGAACCGAACACTGAAGCTTTCTTT; cdr3_aa: CASHREPNTEAFF
j_call: TRBJ2-1; clone_size: -; v_call: TRBV15; d_call: TRBD2; cdr3_nt: TGTGCCACCAGCAGAGTCGCACTAGCGGGAGAAAATGAGCAGTTCTTC; cdr3_aa: CATSRVALAGENEQFF
j_call: TRBJ2-6; clone_size: -; v_call: TRBV25-1; d_call: TRBD2; cdr3_nt: TGTGCCAGCGAGCCCGGGGGGGCAGGGTCTGGGGCCAACGTCCTGACTTTC; cdr3_aa: CASEPGGAGSGANVLTF
j_call: TRBJ1-2; clone_size: -; v_call: TRBV19; d_call: -; cdr3_nt: TGTGCCAGTAGCCCGGCGGGCAGCGACTATGGCTACACCTTC; cdr3_aa: CASSPAGSDYGYTF
j_call: TRBJ1-1; clone_size: -; v_call: TRBV27; d_call: TRBD1; cdr3_nt: TGTGCCAGCAGCCCCCTAGGGGCAGGGGGCAAGACTGAAGCTTTCTTT; cdr3_aa: CASSPLGAGGKTEAFF
j_call: TRBJ1-2; clone_size: once; v_call: TRBV4-1; d_call: TRBD1; cdr3_nt: TGCGCCACAGCCAGGGGGAATAACTATGGCTACACCTTC; cdr3_aa: CATARGNNYGYTF
j_call: TRBJ2-1; clone_size: -; v_call: TRBV7-2; d_call: TRBD1; cdr3_nt: TGTGCCAGCAGCTTCCGGGACAGGGGATTTCCTGAGCAGTTCTTC; cdr3_aa: CASSFRDRGFPEQFF
j_call: TRBJ1-1; clone_size: -; v_call: TRBV7-9; d_call: TRBD1; cdr3_nt: TGTGCCAGCATCCCACAGGGGGCCACTGAAGCTTTCTTT; cdr3_aa: CASIPQGATEAFF
j_call: TRBJ1-2; clone_size: -; v_call: TRBV5-1; d_call: -; cdr3_nt: TGCGCCAGCAACCGAGACGCGGCTAACTATGGCTACACCTTC; cdr3_aa: CASNRDAANYGYTF
j_call: TRBJ2-7; clone_size: -; v_call: TRBV5-4; d_call: TRBD2; cdr3_nt: TGTGCCAGCAGCTATAGCGGGGGGAACGAGCAGTACTTC; cdr3_aa: CASSYSGGNEQYF
j_call: TRBJ1-1; clone_size: -; v_call: TRBV6-4; d_call: TRBD1; cdr3_nt: TGTGCCAGCAGTGACTTCCCCAGGACAGGAGAAGCTTTCTTT; cdr3_aa: CASSDFPRTGEAFF
j_call: TRBJ1-4; clone_size: -; v_call: TRBV29-1; d_call: -; cdr3_nt: TGCAGCGCCCTGGGGCAGGAAAAACTGTTTTTT; cdr3_aa: CSALGQEKLFF
j_call: TRBJ1-2; clone_size: -; v_call: TRBV29-1; d_call: TRBD1; cdr3_nt: TGCAGCGTTGTCACACAGCAGGGGGTGGGTGGCTACACCTTC; cdr3_aa: CSVVTQQGVGGYTF
j_call: TRBJ2-3; clone_size: once; v_call: TRBV4-2; d_call: -; cdr3_nt: TGTGCCAGCAGCCAAGCGGGGTCAGACACAGATACGCAGTATTTT; cdr3_aa: CASSQAGSDTDTQYF